The 20 T cell receptor beta chains given below trace back to one sample, sequenced in a study of Ad26.COV2.S vaccination and SARS-CoV-2 variants. The sample's treatment: some 20 received Ad26.COV2.S at low or high dose, single or two shots; 5 received placebo; per-sample allocation not given. The investigators took samples on day 63 after the first vaccine or placebo injection. Sequencing used immunoSEQ multiplex PCR; TCRdb keeps in-frame clones, though not all of them. Of around 320,000 clones detected, 85% to 90% appear once; the ten largest clones hold approximately 2%. The sample in question was peripheral blood, obtained in a trial of Ad26.COV2.S vaccine versus placebo. Source of these receptors: a person aged 18 to 59 who received the Ad26.COV2.S COVID-19 vaccine or a placebo.

This sequence joins TRBV7-2 and TRBJ2-6, with 11 positions matching TRBD1. The V gene end was trimmed by 2 bases and the J gene end by 4 bases; junction bases not matched to a gene: 7. The CDR3 spans 18 residues. Germline loops: CDR1 SGHTA, CDR2 FQGNSA. CDR3 bases: TGTGCCAGCAGCTTACTAGGACAGGGGGCGTTCGGGGCCAACGTCCTGACTTTC. The encoded protein is CASSLLGQGAFGANVLTF.

The chain combines TRBV7-3 with TRBJ2-1; TRBD1 matches 8 bases. The V and J ends lost 3 bases and 1 base, in that order; junction bases with no gene match: 2. This CDR3 has 15 residues. Germline V gene data show CDR1 as SGHTA and CDR2 as FQGTGA. The chain's CDR3 is CASSFTGGSYNEQFF. CDR3 sequence (DNA): TGTGCCAGCAGCTTCACAGGGGGATCCTACAATGAGCAGTTCTTC.

As regards this clone: This sample includes further DNA sequences coding for the same CDR3. This chain uses TRBV18 with TRBJ1-2, with 7 bases matching TRBD1. The CDR3 is made up of 13 amino acids. V was clipped by 3 bases and J by 4 bases; unmatched bases: 2. Germline assignment: CDR1 KGHSH and CDR2 LQKENI. Here the CDR3 reads CASSPDRAYGYTF. CDR3 bases: TGTGCCAGCTCACCCGACAGGGCCTATGGCTACACCTTC.

This clone came up once. The chain employs TRBV19 and TRBJ2-7; D perhaps matches TRBD2 (5 bases). The CDR3 extends over 15 amino acids. Germline CDR1 reads LNHDA; CDR2 reads SQIVND (reference sequence). V lost 4 bases and J lost 3, with 16 bases in between. The CDR3 sequence: CASSKSGKPFYEQYF. The CDR3 DNA reads TGTGCCAGTAGTAAGTCGGGGAAACCCTTCTACGAGCAGTACTTC.

The gene calls are TRBV19 and TRBJ1-5; maybe TRBD1 (6 bases). This CDR3 has 13 residues. Germline values: CDR1 LNHDA, CDR2 SQIVND (reference sequence). V lost 7 bases, J lost 7 bases, and 14 bases lay in between. The CDR3 nucleotides read TGTGCCAGTAAGGGGGGCTCAGGGCAGCCCCAGCATTTT. This translates into CASKGGSGQPQHF.

The chain uses TRBV6-2 or TRBV6-3 and TRBJ1-1; TRBD1 agrees at 7 bases. The J segment lost 10 bases and the V segment lost 2 bases, leaving 4 bases of the junction unmatched. This CDR3 contains 12 residues. Per the germline V gene, CDR1 is MNHEY and CDR2 is SVGEGT. CDR3 protein: CASSYGTVRAFF. CDR3 bases: TGTGCCAGCAGTTACGGGACAGTACGAGCTTTCTTT.

This clone was found once. Mismatch with germline at one junction end may stem from a read error. The chain carries TRBV10-3 and TRBJ2-1; D might be TRBD1 (6 bases). Looked up from germline, CDR1 is ENHRY and CDR2 is SYGVKD. The CDR3 contains 13 residues. The CDR3 reads CAIRESQGTEQFF. The CDR3 coding sequence is TGTGCCATCAGGGAGTCACAGGGAACTGAGCAGTTCTTC.

This rearrangement joins TRBV5-1 to TRBJ2-2; 8 bases match TRBD2. V shed 2 bases and J 6 bases; nucleotides not matched to a gene: 6. CDR1 SGHRS and CDR2 YFSETQ come from the germline V gene. The CDR3 loop spans 15 amino acids. In nucleotides, the CDR3 is TGCGCCAGCAGCTTCGGGGGGGCGAATGCCGGGGAGCTGTTTTTT. It codes for CASSFGGANAGELFF.

This clone was seen just once. The gene calls are TRBV19 and TRBJ1-2; the D gene is possibly TRBD1 (5 bases). V was cut by 6 bases and J by 3 bases, with 8 bases left in between. The CDR3 sequence is 12 residues long. CDR1 is LNHDA and CDR2 is SQIVND in the germline V gene (reference sequence). The CDR3: CASSETDYGYTF. CDR3 sequence (DNA): TGTGCCAGTAGCGAGACAGACTATGGCTACACCTTC.

The V gene is TRBV19, the J gene TRBJ2-5, with 12 bases aligning to TRBD2. This CDR3 has 15 amino acids. In germline, CDR1 is LNHDA, CDR2 SQIVND (reference sequence). V was clipped by 6 bases and J by 0 bases; unmatched bases: 2. CDR3 nucleotide sequence: TGTGCCAGTAGCGGACTAGCGGGGAACCAAGAGACCCAGTACTTC. Encoded protein: CASSGLAGNQETQYF.

The chain combines TRBV7-2 with TRBJ1-1, with unresolved D. Germline assignment: CDR1 SGHTA and CDR2 FQGNSA. CDR3 size: 12 residues. V dropped 3 bases and J dropped 7 bases, with 9 bases sitting between them. The CDR3 nucleotides read TGTGCCAGCAGCTTTGGAGTTGGTGAAGCTTTCTTT. The encoded protein is CASSFGVGEAFF. Full variable domain (remainder filled in from reference TRBV7-2 and TRBJ1-1): GAGVSQSPSNKVTEKGKDVELRCDPISGHTALYWYRQSLGQGLEFLIYFQGNSAPDKSGLPSDRFSAERTGGSVSTLTIQRTQQEDSAVYLCASSFGVGEAFFGQGTRLTVV.

In its sample, this clone was seen a few times. A much larger clonotype is one base distant, so this may be a read error. The V gene is TRBV5-4, the J gene TRBJ2-7, with 7 nucleotides matching TRBD1. CDR1 is SGHNT and CDR2 is YYREEE in the germline V gene (reference sequence). V dropped 4 bases and J dropped 0; count of bases not matched to a gene: 1. CDR3 size: 13 residues. Here the CDR3 DNA reads TGTGCCAGCAGCCCAGGGGGCTCCTACGAGCAGTACTTC. Protein product: CASSPGGSYEQYF. Full variable domain (missing parts from reference TRBV5-4 and TRBJ2-7): ETGVTQSPTHLIKTRGQQVTLRCSSQSGHNTVSWYQQALGQGPQFIFQYYREEENGRGNFPPRFSGLQFPNYSSELNVNALELDDSALYLCASSPGGSYEQYFGPGTRLTVT.

The rearrangement links TRBV7-6 to TRBJ2-5; TRBD2 might be the D (5 bases). Germline V CDR1 and CDR2: SGHVS, FNYEAQ. Deletions cut 4 bases from V and 1 base from J, with 16 bases between. The CDR3 has 16 amino acids. The CDR3 bases are TGTGCCAGCAGCTCGAGGAGGCGGTCACTCCAAGAGACCCAGTACTTC. Protein product: CASSSRRRSLQETQYF.

The rearrangement joins TRBV18 to TRBJ1-1; weak D call: TRBD1 (6 bases). Germline assignment: CDR1 KGHSH and CDR2 LQKENI. The V and J ends lost 4 bases and 3 bases respectively, with 12 bases between them. The CDR3 consists of 14 residues. CDR3 nucleotides: TGTGCCAGCTCACTTTTTTCAGGGGACACTGAAGCTTTCTTT. It specifies CASSLFSGDTEAFF.

This chain joins TRBV13 and TRBJ2-7; D may be TRBD1 (7 bases). Germline lookup yields CDR1 PRHDT and CDR2 FYEKMQ (reference sequence). This CDR3 spans 12 amino acids. V shed 5 bases and J shed 9 bases, with 14 bases lying between them. DNA of the CDR3: TGTGCCAGCAGCACCCGGCGGGACAGGCAGTACTTC. This codes for CASSTRRDRQYF.

The V and J genes are TRBV6-2 or TRBV6-3 and TRBJ2-7; 9 nucleotides line up with TRBD2. Trimming at V came to 2 bases and at J to 4 bases, leaving 6 bases not matched to a gene. CDR1 and CDR2 from the germline V gene are MNHEY and SVGEGT. The length of the CDR3 is 15 residues. CDR3 DNA sequence: TGTGCCAGCAGTTACGGAGCGGGGGGTATATACGAGCAGTACTTC. The encoded protein is CASSYGAGGIYEQYF.

The rearrangement links TRBV10-3 to TRBJ1-6; the D gene is possibly TRBD1 (5 bases). The CDR3 covers 16 residues. Germline lookup yields CDR1 ENHRY and CDR2 SYGVKD. The ends were cut back, 2 bases at V and 10 bases at J, with 18 bases in the middle. In DNA, the CDR3 is TGTGCCATCAGTGAGAGCAGGGAAGTGGCTATCTCACCCCTCCACTTT. Translating gives CAISESREVAISPLHF.

The chain joins TRBV7-3 to TRBJ1-6; D is unresolved. In germline, CDR1 is SGHTA, CDR2 FQGTGA. Trimming took 1 base from V and 4 from J, leaving 5 bases between them. The CDR3 spans 14 residues. CDR3 sequence (DNA): TGTGCCAGCAGCTTAAGCGGGTATAATTCACCCCTCCACTTT. This translates into CASSLSGYNSPLHF.

V usage is TRBV19 and J usage is TRBJ2-5; 10 bases line up with TRBD2. The CDR3 is made up of 16 amino acids. V dropped 5 bases and J dropped 5; count of bases not matched to a gene: 11. The germline gives CDR1 LNHDA, CDR2 SQIVND (reference sequence). The CDR3 nucleotides read TGTGCCAGTAGTCCTATCAAGCGGGGGGGCGCGGAGACCCAGTACTTC. Protein sequence: CASSPIKRGGAETQYF.

The chain is built from TRBV30 and TRBJ2-3; maybe TRBD2 (6 bases). V was clipped by 2 bases and J by 2 bases, with 14 bases between them. Germline V gene sequence: CDR1 GTSNPN, CDR2 SVGIG (reference sequence). The length of the CDR3 is 15 residues. The CDR3 reads CAWSPGRTFTDTQYF. The DNA for the CDR3 is TGTGCCTGGAGTCCGGGGAGGACGTTCACAGATACGCAGTATTTT.